This record concerns one T cell receptor beta chain sequence. This sample stems from a study of OX40 agonist ivuxolimab in advanced cancers. Study in general: Dosing consisted of intravenous ivuxolimab at 0.01 to 10 mg/kg every 2 weeks. Patients achieving partial responses numbered three: one hepatocellular carcinoma case and two cutaneous melanoma cases.

Sequencing was performed with immunoSEQ multiplex PCR; in TCRdb, only in-frame clones are kept and a portion is missing. The sample holds about 30,000 clones; around 80% are singletons and the top ten take roughly 23%. CDR1 MNHNS and CDR2 SASEGT come from the germline V gene. CDR3 size: 15 residues. V dropped 7 bases and J dropped 0 bases, with 13 bases sitting between them. The sequence came from an adult with an advanced solid tumor such as melanoma, head and neck, liver or kidney cancer. The sample in question was CD4+ or CD8+ T cells sorted from blood, obtained in a trial of the OX40 agonist ivuxolimab. V is TRBV6-1 and J is TRBJ1-5; no clear D gene. The chain's CDR3 is CASTPALGSNQPQHF. In nucleotides, the CDR3 is TGTGCCAGCACCCCCGCCCTGGGTAGCAATCAGCCCCAGCATTTT.